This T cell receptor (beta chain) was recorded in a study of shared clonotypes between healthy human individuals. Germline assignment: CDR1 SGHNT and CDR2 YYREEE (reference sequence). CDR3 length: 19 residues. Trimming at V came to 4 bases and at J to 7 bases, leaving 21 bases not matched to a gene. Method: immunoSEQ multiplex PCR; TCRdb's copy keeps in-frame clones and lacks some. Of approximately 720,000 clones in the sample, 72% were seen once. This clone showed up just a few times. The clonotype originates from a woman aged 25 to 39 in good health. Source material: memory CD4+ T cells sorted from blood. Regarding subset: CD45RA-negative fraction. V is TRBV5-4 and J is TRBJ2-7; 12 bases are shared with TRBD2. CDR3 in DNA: TGTGCCAGCAGCCCCCCGGGGCGAACTAGCGGGAGGTTGCTTCTGGAGCAGTACTTC. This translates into CASSPPGRTSGRLLLEQYF.